This TCR beta chain was documented in a study of regulatory T cells in long-lasting Graves disease. Worth noting for this clonotype: Its antigen remains unknown.

Trimming cost V 8 bases and J 7 bases, with 15 bases left between them. This CDR3 has 13 residues. The germline V gene encodes CDR1 MDHEN and CDR2 SYDVKM. General study findings and limits: The study found TRBV28, TRBJ1-2 and TRBJ2-5 favored in persistent disease.

Time point of the sample: persistent/refractory GD, antithyroid drugs over 5 years with positive TRAb. The authors made the TCR library using RNA they extracted from PBMCs. In building TCR beta libraries, iRepertoire HTBI primers were used together with Arm-PCR of CDR3 regions. In the authors' workflow: In the combined samples, some 59 TRBV and 14 TRBJ segments were identified. TCRdb used MiXCR to reprocess the multiplex PCR reads, holding one entry per CDR3 protein. Clone size and V and J calls follow TCRdb, not the original study. The data contain approximately 290,000 distinct CDR3 sequences, around a fifth of them seen just once; the ten biggest clones take up around three fifths.

The chain carries TRBV28 and TRBJ1-3, with D possibly TRBD1 on 6 matching bases. Specimen: peripheral blood mononuclear cells (PBMCs), collected when the disease was refractory, from a patient treated with antithyroid drugs. This sequence was found in a female donor with Graves disease. The CDR3 DNA reads TGTGCCAGCGCGGGAGGGGGTACCAACACCATATATTTT. It translates to CASAGGGTNTIYF.